The clone carrying this T cell receptor beta chain came up a few times. The antigen is not known. The CDR3 contains 14 residues. Trimming left V 10 bases short and J 5 bases short, with 17 bases between. Germline V gene lookup returns CDR1 MRHNA and CDR2 SNTAGT. This specimen belongs to a study of cytomegalovirus exposure and HLA in healthy donors. As for the study in general: Ancestry clustering placed roughly 86% of around 400 genotyped donors in the Caucasian-associated cluster. Notes on the study in general: Indistinguishable V segments such as TRBV6-2 and TRBV6-3 were excluded. Sequencing likely caused a cluster of highly shared sequence variants. Trimming of TCR beta V- and J-genes showed a link, identified in a later analysis, to a missense DCLRE1C variant.

Researchers ran the PCR with 60 Vbeta and 13 Jbeta primers. Profiling relied on immunoSEQ multiplex PCR, and the TCRdb table lists in-frame clones only, not all of them. The table lists some 66,000 clones, roughly 75% of them singletons. Sequencing input: PBMCs. This TCR was recovered from a man aged 55 to 70 in good health and CMV-seropositive. The chain joins TRBV6-4 to TRBJ2-2; possible D gene TRBD2, 5 bases. CDR3 protein: CATKLNRETGELFF. The CDR3 DNA reads TGTGCCACCAAACTTAATCGGGAAACCGGGGAGCTGTTTTTT.